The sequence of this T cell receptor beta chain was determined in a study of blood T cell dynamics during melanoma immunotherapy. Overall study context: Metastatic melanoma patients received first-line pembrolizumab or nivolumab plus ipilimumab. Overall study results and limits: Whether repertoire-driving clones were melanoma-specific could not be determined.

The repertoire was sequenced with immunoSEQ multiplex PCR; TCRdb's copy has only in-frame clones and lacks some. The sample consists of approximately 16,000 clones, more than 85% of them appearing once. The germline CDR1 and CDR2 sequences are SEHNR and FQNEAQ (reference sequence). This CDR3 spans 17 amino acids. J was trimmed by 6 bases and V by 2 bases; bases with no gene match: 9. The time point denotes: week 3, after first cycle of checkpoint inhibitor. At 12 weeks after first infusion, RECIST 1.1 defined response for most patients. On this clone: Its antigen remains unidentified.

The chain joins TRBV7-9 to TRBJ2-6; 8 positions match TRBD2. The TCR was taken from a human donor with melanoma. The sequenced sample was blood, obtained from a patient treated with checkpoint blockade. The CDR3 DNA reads TGTGCCAGCAGCTTACGGAGCGGGGGTTTCGAGGCCAACGTCCTGACTTTC. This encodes CASSLRSGGFEANVLTF.